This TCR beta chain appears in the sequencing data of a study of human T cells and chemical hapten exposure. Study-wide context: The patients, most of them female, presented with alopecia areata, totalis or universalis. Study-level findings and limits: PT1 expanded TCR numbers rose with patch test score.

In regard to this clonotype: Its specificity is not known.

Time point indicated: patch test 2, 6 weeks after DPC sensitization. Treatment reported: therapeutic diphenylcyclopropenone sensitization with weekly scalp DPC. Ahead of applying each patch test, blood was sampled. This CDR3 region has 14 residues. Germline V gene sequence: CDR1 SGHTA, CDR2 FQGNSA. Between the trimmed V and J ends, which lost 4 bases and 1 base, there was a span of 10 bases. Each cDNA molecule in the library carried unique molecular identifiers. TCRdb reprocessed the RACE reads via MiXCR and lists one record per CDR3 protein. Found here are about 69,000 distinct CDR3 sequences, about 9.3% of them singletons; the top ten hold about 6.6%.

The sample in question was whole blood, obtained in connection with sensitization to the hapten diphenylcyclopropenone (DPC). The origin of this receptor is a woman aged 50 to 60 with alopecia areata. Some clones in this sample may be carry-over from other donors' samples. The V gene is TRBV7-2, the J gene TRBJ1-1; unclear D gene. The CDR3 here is CASSSRPPNTEAFF. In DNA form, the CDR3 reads TGTGCCAGCAGCTCCCGGCCACCGAACACTGAAGCTTTCTTT.